Detailed here is one T cell receptor (beta chain). This clonotype was seen a few times. Its cognate antigen has yet to be identified. Per-nucleotide qualities are absent, and no much larger clonotype sits a single base away. The intended sense of this specimen's treatment or condition label: live attenuated yellow fever vaccine strain. A standard Ficoll-Paque protocol was used to isolate PBMCs from peripheral blood. Dynabeads CD4 and CD8 positive selection kits were used to isolate CD4 and CD8 T-cell fractions. RNA was extracted with TriZol from bulk PBMCs, CD4 and CD8 fractions, and dextramer-positive and dextramer-negative fractions. Synthesis of TCR cDNA relied on 5'RACE template switching, a step that introduced a universal primer site along with unique molecular identifiers. cDNA synthesis was primed from both the TCR alpha and TCR beta constant segments. Library amplification involved two PCR steps, and the second step added sample barcodes and sequencing adapters. Sequencing of libraries was performed on Illumina HiSeq 2500 (2x100 bp) or NovaSeq (2x150 bp). The original pipeline was this. Demultiplexing of reads and collapsing into UMI consensus sequences were performed with MIGEC, and V(D)J alignment was carried out with MiXCR. Clonotypes responding to the vaccine were identified with edgeR on replicate PBMC samples, with the criteria of FDR below 0.01 and a log2 fold change above 5 up to day 15. Each bulk clonotype was labeled CD4 or CD8 based on which sequenced repertoire, CD4 or CD8, contained the clonotype at higher abundance. Using fastp at Q25 and MiXCR, TCRdb reprocessed the public reads and kept productive beta chains. CDR3 protein duplicates are merged, each entry listing the most common genes and DNA. The V and J calls come from TCRdb's annotation, not from the publication. Here the sample has about 240,000 distinct CDR3 sequences; about 7.1% occur a single time. The leading ten clones occupy about 0.85% of the sample.

The CDR3 numbers 15 residues from cysteine through phenylalanine. The only DNA kept is the CDR3, 45 bases in frame from the first base. The V and J ends are trimmed by 3 bases and 1 base, leaving 11 bases between them. CDR1 SGHRS and CDR2 YFSETQ were looked up in the germline V gene. This record comes from a study of T cells after yellow fever vaccination (dated by TCRdb to the late 2010s). Study-wide context: The SMART-Seq v4 Ultra Low Input RNA kit was used to prepare libraries from fractions with low cell numbers. Bulk TCR alpha and beta repertoires were sequenced longitudinally to track T-cell clones before and after primary and booster YFV17D yellow fever vaccination. Bulk PBMC replicates and cell subsets were isolated from blood drawn at multiple timepoints before and after both primary and secondary immunization. Two healthy male donors, one aged 18 to 30 and one aged 30 to 40 years, made up the cohort. What the work shows at the level of the full study, not this receptor alone: Computational filtering was required because FACS-sorted repertoires could contain abundant contaminating clonotypes from the bulk population. The study included only a couple of donors, which limits how far the findings can be generalized. Compared with the primary T-cell response, the secondary T-cell response was faster but weaker, reaching its peak on day 5 rather than on day 15. A small share of clonotypes was detected in both CD4 and CD8 compartments, with the overlap likely arising from convergent recombination. After the booster, most of the clones that had expanded following primary vaccination were detected again (just under 97% of CD4 and around 90% of CD8), which suggests that memory was broadly maintained.

This material consisted of CD4+ T cells sorted from PBMCs, taken 15 days after the yellow fever booster vaccination. This sequence originates from a man aged 25 to 40 who received the YFV17D yellow fever vaccine. The chain uses TRBV5-1 and TRBJ2-1; a tentative D call is TRBD2 (6 bases match). The nucleotide sequence reads as follows: TGCGCCAGCAGCTCGGACTACCCTTCCTACAATGAGCAGTTCTTC. It translates to CASSSDYPSYNEQFF.